These T cell receptor beta chains were read from a single sample in a study of T cells in Graves' hyperthyroidism and ophthalmopathy. TCRdb passed the multiplex PCR reads through MiXCR, listing each CDR3 protein once. The sample records hundreds of thousands of distinct CDR3 sequences, around 13% being singletons. The sequencing input was blood. These receptors all come from a woman younger than 35 with Graves' hyperthyroidism. Both conserved end residues are part of each CDR3. The D gene is left open where the match is weak. Part of the rows lack a size; the others show once, few, many or a class for expanded clones.

abundance: many; j_gene: TRBJ2-4; v_gene: TRBV28; d_gene: TRBD1; CDR3nt: TGTGCCAGCAGTTCAGGACAGGGGGGGGGCATTCAGTACTTC; CDR3aa: CASSSGQGGGIQYF
abundance: .; j_gene: TRBJ2-3; v_gene: TRBV24-1; d_gene: .; CDR3nt: TGTGCCACCAGTGATACCGGGACTTTCAAGATGACAGATACGCAGTATTTT; CDR3aa: CATSDTGTFKMTDTQYF
abundance: many; j_gene: TRBJ2-1; v_gene: TRBV27; d_gene: .; CDR3nt: TGTGCCAGCAGTTTATCGGGCAGGGGGGGTGAGCAGTTCTTC; CDR3aa: CASSLSGRGGEQFF
abundance: .; j_gene: TRBJ1-3; v_gene: TRBV27; d_gene: .; CDR3nt: TGTGCCAGCAGTAAGGAACTGCCTGTCTCTGGAAACACCATATATTTT; CDR3aa: CASSKELPVSGNTIYF
abundance: .; j_gene: TRBJ1-1; v_gene: TRBV7-9; d_gene: .; CDR3nt: TGTGCCAGCAGCCTGGGGGAGGGGTTGAACACTGAAGCTTTCTTT; CDR3aa: CASSLGEGLNTEAFF
abundance: .; j_gene: TRBJ2-7; v_gene: TRBV27; d_gene: .; CDR3nt: TGTGCCAGCAGTACAGGGGAGCGGGCCTACGAGCAGTACTTC; CDR3aa: CASSTGERAYEQYF
abundance: .; j_gene: TRBJ2-2; v_gene: TRBV4-2; d_gene: .; CDR3nt: TGTGCCAGCAGCCAAGATATCGGGGTCGGGGAGCTGTTTTTT; CDR3aa: CASSQDIGVGELFF
abundance: many; j_gene: TRBJ2-4; v_gene: TRBV2; d_gene: .; CDR3nt: TGTGCCAGCAGTGTATCAGGGGCCAAAAACATTCAGTACTTC; CDR3aa: CASSVSGAKNIQYF
abundance: many; j_gene: TRBJ2-2; v_gene: TRBV6-2/TRBV6-3; d_gene: .; CDR3nt: TGTGCCATATCCCGCGGGAACACCGGGGAGCTGTTTTTT; CDR3aa: CAISRGNTGELFF
abundance: many; j_gene: TRBJ2-1; v_gene: TRBV28; d_gene: .; CDR3nt: TGTGCCAGCAGTTACCTTGACCCGAGCTCCTACAATGAGCAGTTCTTC; CDR3aa: CASSYLDPSSYNEQFF
abundance: few; j_gene: TRBJ2-7; v_gene: TRBV4-3; d_gene: .; CDR3nt: TGCGCCAGCAGCCAAGAGAAAAGCTCCTACGAGCAGTACTTC; CDR3aa: CASSQEKSSYEQYF
abundance: many; j_gene: TRBJ2-3; v_gene: TRBV7-9; d_gene: TRBD1; CDR3nt: TGTGCCAGCGCGCCGTGGGCGGGACAGGGCTCAGATACGCAGTATTTT; CDR3aa: CASAPWAGQGSDTQYF
abundance: .; j_gene: TRBJ1-1; v_gene: TRBV12-3/TRBV12-4; d_gene: .; CDR3nt: TGTGCCAGCAGTGCAAACCTACATCGGACGGTGAACGCTGAAGCTTTCTTT; CDR3aa: CASSANLHRTVNAEAFF
abundance: many; j_gene: TRBJ2-3; v_gene: TRBV20-1; d_gene: .; CDR3nt: TGCAGTGCGGTGGATGCGGGACGGGGCACAGATACGCAGTATTTT; CDR3aa: CSAVDAGRGTDTQYF
abundance: many; j_gene: TRBJ2-1; v_gene: TRBV5-6; d_gene: .; CDR3nt: TGTGCCAGCAGCTTCCTTGAGAATGAGCAGTTCTTC; CDR3aa: CASSFLENEQFF
abundance: .; j_gene: TRBJ2-2; v_gene: TRBV5-4; d_gene: TRBD2; CDR3nt: TGTGCCAGCAGACCAGGCCTAGCGGAGGCCTCCTACACCGGGGAGCTGTTTTTT; CDR3aa: CASRPGLAEASYTGELFF
abundance: many; j_gene: TRBJ2-7; v_gene: TRBV30; d_gene: TRBD2; CDR3nt: TGTGCCTGGACAAAATTTAGCGGGTTTGTCTCCTACGAGCAGTACTTC; CDR3aa: CAWTKFSGFVSYEQYF
abundance: many; j_gene: TRBJ2-7; v_gene: TRBV12-3/TRBV12-4; d_gene: TRBD2; CDR3nt: TGCGCCAGCAGCCGACTAGCGGGAGGCTACGAGCAGTACTTC; CDR3aa: CASSRLAGGYEQYF
abundance: many; j_gene: TRBJ2-5; v_gene: TRBV7-2; d_gene: .; CDR3nt: TGTGCCAGCAGCCCCTACGGGGGCGGAGAGACCCAGTACTTC; CDR3aa: CASSPYGGGETQYF
abundance: .; j_gene: TRBJ2-3; v_gene: TRBV28; d_gene: .; CDR3nt: TGTGCCAGCAGGTACGGGCTAGGGGCGAAGAGCACAGATACGCAGTATTTT; CDR3aa: CASRYGLGAKSTDTQYF
abundance: .; j_gene: TRBJ2-5; v_gene: TRBV20-1; d_gene: .; CDR3nt: TGCAGTGAGGCGGGAATTAGGGAGACCCAGTACTTC; CDR3aa: CSEAGIRETQYF
abundance: .; j_gene: TRBJ2-1; v_gene: TRBV7-6; d_gene: TRBD2; CDR3nt: TGTGCCAGCAGCCTCTTAGGCGGGACTAGCGGGCGGAATGAGCAGTTCTTC; CDR3aa: CASSLLGGTSGRNEQFF
abundance: few; j_gene: TRBJ2-7; v_gene: TRBV6-1; d_gene: .; CDR3nt: TGTGCCAGCAGTAACCCCGGGACGGGGACATACGAGCAGTACTTC; CDR3aa: CASSNPGTGTYEQYF
abundance: many; j_gene: TRBJ1-1; v_gene: TRBV12-3/TRBV12-4; d_gene: TRBD1; CDR3nt: TGTGCCAGCAGTCCACAGGGGGCCGGAGCTTTCTTT; CDR3aa: CASSPQGAGAFF
abundance: many; j_gene: TRBJ1-2; v_gene: TRBV30; d_gene: TRBD1; CDR3nt: TGTGCCTGGAAACGGACAGGGGGCTGGTACTATGGCTACACCTTC; CDR3aa: CAWKRTGGWYYGYTF
abundance: many; j_gene: TRBJ2-2; v_gene: TRBV6-5; d_gene: .; CDR3nt: TGTGCCAGCAGTTACGGGGCGGCTAGCCAGCTCTATTTCAACACCGGGGAGCTGTTTTTT; CDR3aa: CASSYGAASQLYFNTGELFF
abundance: many; j_gene: TRBJ2-3; v_gene: TRBV27; d_gene: .; CDR3nt: TGTGCCAGCAGGACTCTAACCACAGATACGCAGTATTTT; CDR3aa: CASRTLTTDTQYF
abundance: .; j_gene: TRBJ1-1; v_gene: TRBV4-1; d_gene: .; CDR3nt: TGCGCCAGCAGCCAAGGGGGGTTCCAGGGCACTGAAGCTTTCTTT; CDR3aa: CASSQGGFQGTEAFF
abundance: few; j_gene: TRBJ2-3; v_gene: TRBV30; d_gene: .; CDR3nt: TGTGCCTGGAGTCGGCGGCCCACAGATACGCAGTATTTT; CDR3aa: CAWSRRPTDTQYF
abundance: .; j_gene: TRBJ1-4; v_gene: TRBV25-1; d_gene: .; CDR3nt: TGTGCCAGCAGTGCTTGGGGGGCTAATGAAAAACTGTTTTTT; CDR3aa: CASSAWGANEKLFF
abundance: many; j_gene: TRBJ2-3; v_gene: TRBV11-2; d_gene: .; CDR3nt: TGTGCCAGCAGCTCGGCCTTAGCAGGAGATACGCAGTATTTT; CDR3aa: CASSSALAGDTQYF
abundance: .; j_gene: TRBJ2-1; v_gene: TRBV7-8; d_gene: .; CDR3nt: TGTGCCAGCAAGTCACCAGCTGGGGAGCAGTTCTTC; CDR3aa: CASKSPAGEQFF
abundance: few; j_gene: TRBJ2-3; v_gene: TRBV24-1; d_gene: TRBD2; CDR3nt: TGTGCCACCAGTGATGCAACTAGCGGGACTCCAGATACGCAGTATTTT; CDR3aa: CATSDATSGTPDTQYF
abundance: many; j_gene: TRBJ2-5; v_gene: TRBV7-8; d_gene: .; CDR3nt: TGTGCCAGCAGCTTATCCGGTATCAGGGTCCAAGAGACCCAGTACTTC; CDR3aa: CASSLSGIRVQETQYF
abundance: .; j_gene: TRBJ2-5; v_gene: TRBV11-2; d_gene: TRBD2; CDR3nt: TGTGCCTCCTTTCGGGGGGGGCAAGAGACCCAGTACTTC; CDR3aa: CASFRGGQETQYF
abundance: many; j_gene: TRBJ2-5; v_gene: TRBV12-3/TRBV12-4; d_gene: .; CDR3nt: TGTGCCAGCAGTGCCGGGAAAGGGGCGCCCTACCAAGAGACCCAGTACTTC; CDR3aa: CASSAGKGAPYQETQYF
abundance: .; j_gene: TRBJ2-3; v_gene: TRBV6-2/TRBV6-3; d_gene: .; CDR3nt: TGTGCCAGCAGTTACCCCCCGTGGAGGAGCACAGATACGCAGTATTTT; CDR3aa: CASSYPPWRSTDTQYF
abundance: .; j_gene: TRBJ2-3; v_gene: TRBV24-1; d_gene: TRBD1; CDR3nt: TGTGCCACCAGTGATTTTTCATCAGTGACAGGGTACACAGATACGCAGTATTTT; CDR3aa: CATSDFSSVTGYTDTQYF
abundance: .; j_gene: TRBJ2-5; v_gene: TRBV10-3; d_gene: .; CDR3nt: TGTGCCATCAGTGATGGGAAGTCACTCGGGACCCAGTACTTC; CDR3aa: CAISDGKSLGTQYF
abundance: few; j_gene: TRBJ1-4; v_gene: TRBV28; d_gene: TRBD1; CDR3nt: TGTGCCACCTCCGAACGGGACAGGGCTTTAGCAACTAATGAAAAACTGTTTTTT; CDR3aa: CATSERDRALATNEKLFF
abundance: .; j_gene: TRBJ1-5; v_gene: TRBV11-2; d_gene: TRBD1; CDR3nt: TGTGCCAGCAGCGCGGGACAGGGGATCCATCAGCCCCAGCATTTT; CDR3aa: CASSAGQGIHQPQHF
abundance: many; j_gene: TRBJ2-5; v_gene: TRBV27; d_gene: TRBD1; CDR3nt: TGTGCCAGCCGGGACAGGCCGAGGGAAGAGACCCAGTACTTC; CDR3aa: CASRDRPREETQYF
abundance: .; j_gene: TRBJ2-1; v_gene: TRBV3-1; d_gene: TRBD2; CDR3nt: TGTGCCAGCAGCCCATCGGGACTAGCGGGAGGAGGGCCCTACAATGAGCAGTTCTTC; CDR3aa: CASSPSGLAGGGPYNEQFF
abundance: many; j_gene: TRBJ2-1; v_gene: TRBV7-3; d_gene: .; CDR3nt: TGTGCCAGCAGCTTAATGGGGGGGGCCGTATCCTACAATGAGCAGTTCTTC; CDR3aa: CASSLMGGAVSYNEQFF
abundance: few; j_gene: TRBJ1-1; v_gene: TRBV7-8; d_gene: .; CDR3nt: TGTGCCAGCAGAGTAATGCGGAACACTGAAGCTTTCTTT; CDR3aa: CASRVMRNTEAFF
abundance: .; j_gene: TRBJ2-5; v_gene: TRBV20-1; d_gene: TRBD1; CDR3nt: TGCAGTGCTGCCGGGACAGGGCGTATGGAGACCCAGTACTTC; CDR3aa: CSAAGTGRMETQYF
abundance: few; j_gene: TRBJ1-3; v_gene: TRBV12-3/TRBV12-4; d_gene: .; CDR3nt: TGTGCCAGCAGGGCCAGTTCTGGAAACACCATATATTTT; CDR3aa: CASRASSGNTIYF
abundance: many; j_gene: TRBJ2-7; v_gene: TRBV28; d_gene: .; CDR3nt: TGTGCCAGCAAGGGTGGAGGGAGCTCCTACGAGCAGTACTTC; CDR3aa: CASKGGGSSYEQYF
abundance: few; j_gene: TRBJ2-3; v_gene: TRBV15; d_gene: .; CDR3nt: TGTGCCACCAGCAGAGACCTAGGAGATACGCAGTATTTT; CDR3aa: CATSRDLGDTQYF
abundance: .; j_gene: TRBJ2-5; v_gene: TRBV7-8; d_gene: .; CDR3nt: TGTGCCAGCAGCTTAGCGGGGCAGATGGAGACCCAGTACTTC; CDR3aa: CASSLAGQMETQYF
abundance: .; j_gene: TRBJ2-2; v_gene: TRBV12-3/TRBV12-4; d_gene: .; CDR3nt: TGTGCCAGCAGATCTGACGGGACTCTGAACACCGGGGAGCTGTTTTTT; CDR3aa: CASRSDGTLNTGELFF
abundance: few; j_gene: TRBJ2-3; v_gene: TRBV9; d_gene: TRBD2; CDR3nt: TGTGCCAGCAGCACCTGGACTAGCGGTAGCACAGATACGCAGTATTTT; CDR3aa: CASSTWTSGSTDTQYF
abundance: .; j_gene: TRBJ1-5; v_gene: TRBV20-1; d_gene: TRBD1; CDR3nt: TGCAGTGCTAGAGAAAGGACAGGGAACCAGCCCCAGCATTTT; CDR3aa: CSARERTGNQPQHF
abundance: many; j_gene: TRBJ1-5; v_gene: TRBV20-1; d_gene: .; CDR3nt: TGCAGTGCTACTCAGGGGCCCAATCAGCCCCAGCATTTT; CDR3aa: CSATQGPNQPQHF